The 12 T cell receptor beta chains below all came from one sample that was sequenced in a study of a mutant IDH1 vaccine in newly diagnosed glioma. Stated time point: week 35, safety follow-up. Vaccinated patients received 300 ug of mutant IDH1 20-mer peptide per dose, with topical imiquimod. Measured with immunoSEQ multiplex PCR; TCRdb has only the in-frame clones, and not every one. The sample has about 27,000 clones; roughly 80% are singletons. For these receptors, no antigen is known. The sequences come from PBMCs, collected from a glioma patient whose treatment included an IDH1 peptide vaccine. Source of these receptors: a young man with glioma.

Judged by abundance, this clone is medium-sized (0.01 to 0.1%). The rearrangement links TRBV5-6 to TRBJ2-7; weak D call: TRBD2 (5 bases). The length of the CDR3 is 13 residues. Germline V gene lookup returns CDR1 SGHDT and CDR2 YYEEEE. Trimming shortened V by 3 bases and J by 7 bases, and 14 bases separated the two germline ends. For the CDR3, the DNA is TGTGCCAGCAGCTGGCCGGGAAGACGGGAGCAGTACTTC. Translating it yields CASSWPGRREQYF. The variable domain in full, completed from reference TRBV5-6 and TRBJ2-7, reads DAGVTQSPTHLIKTRGQQVTLRCSPKSGHDTVSWYQQALGQGPQFIFQYYEEEERQRGNFPDRFSGHQFPNYSSELNVNALLLGDSALYLCASSWPGRREQYFGPGTRLTVT.

The rearrangement links TRBV30 to TRBJ2-1; D gene unclear. The CDR3 contains 11 residues. Trimming took 1 base from V and 12 from J, leaving 10 bases between them. Germline assignment: CDR1 GTSNPN and CDR2 SVGIG (reference sequence). The CDR3 nucleotides read TGTGCCTGGAGTGAAACTCAGCGGCAGTTCTTC. It translates to CAWSETQRQFF.

The V gene is TRBV2, the J gene TRBJ2-5; D not certain. The CDR3 extends over 13 amino acids. Germline V gene sequence: CDR1 SNHLY, CDR2 FYNNEI. The V end was cut by 4 bases, the J end by 1 base, with 7 bases between. This CDR3 is CASSAESQETQYF. The DNA of the CDR3 is TGTGCCAGCAGTGCAGAGTCCCAAGAGACCCAGTACTTC. Filled out from reference TRBV2 and TRBJ2-5, the complete variable domain reads EPEVTQTPSHQVTQMGQEVILRCVPISNHLYFYWYRQILGQKVEFLVSFYNNEISEKSEIFDDQFSVERPDGSNFTLKIRSTKLEDSAMYFCASSAESQETQYFGPGTRLLVL.

This chain's CDR3 is CAWSGPSTIVGRSGDEQFF. The CDR3 nucleotides are TGTGCCTGGAGTGGGCCAAGTACGATAGTGGGGCGGAGCGGGGATGAGCAGTTCTTC. V is TRBV30 and J is TRBJ2-1, with 7 positions matching TRBD2. With 1 base clipped from V and 8 bases from J, the junction kept 23 bases outside the gene matches. The CDR3 runs to 19 residues. The germline V gene encodes CDR1 GTSNPN and CDR2 SVGIG (reference sequence).

V gene TRBV14 combines with J gene TRBJ1-5; a weak D match, TRBD1 (6 bases). Per the germline V gene, CDR1 is SGHDN and CDR2 is FVKESK. The CDR3 loop spans 14 amino acids. The germline V and J ends were trimmed by 9 bases and 4 bases, with 16 bases remaining between them. The CDR3 nucleotides read TGTGCCAGAGGGGGGGCCTGGCAAAATCAGCCCCAGCATTTT. This sequence encodes CARGGAWQNQPQHF.

The rearrangement joins TRBV5-5 to TRBJ2-7, with D perhaps TRBD2 (6 bases). Trimming removed 0 bases at V and 3 bases at J, with 10 bases between. Per the germline V gene, CDR1 is SGHKS and CDR2 is YYEKEE (reference sequence). The CDR3 covers 14 residues. CDR3 loop: CASSLGGLYYEQYF. Written as DNA, the CDR3 is TGTGCCAGCAGCTTGGGGGGACTCTACTACGAGCAGTACTTC.

This chain uses TRBV18 with TRBJ2-5; a possible D gene is TRBD1 (6 bases). Trimming removed 3 bases from V and 5 bases from J, with 16 bases in between. Germline V gene lookup returns CDR1 KGHSH and CDR2 LQKENI. The CDR3 sequence is 15 residues long. The CDR3 DNA reads TGTGCCAGCTCACCTACTACAGGGTCTCCCGAGACCCAGTACTTC. As protein: CASSPTTGSPETQYF.

The genes are TRBV29-1 and TRBJ2-2; D is unresolved. Germline V gene sequence: CDR1 SQVTM, CDR2 ANQGSEA. Deletions cut 4 bases from V and 5 bases from J, with 14 bases between. The CDR3 is made up of 14 amino acids. The CDR3 coding sequence is TGCAGCGTTGTCGTGGCCCCGGCTACCGGGGAGCTGTTTTTT. Protein: CSVVVAPATGELFF.

This chain links TRBV5-1 with TRBJ2-7; TRBD1 matches 7 bases. After removal of 0 bases from V and 5 bases from J, the junction contained 5 bases not matched to a gene. This CDR3 comprises 14 residues. Germline assignment: CDR1 SGHRS and CDR2 YFSETQ. CDR3 coding DNA: TGCGCCAGCAGCTTGGAAAGGGGGCTCGACGAGCAGTACTTC. This gives the protein CASSLERGLDEQYF.

The table lists this clone with a few counts. V and J are TRBV30 and TRBJ1-5, with a possible D match to TRBD1 (6 bases). Per germline, CDR1 GTSNPN and CDR2 SVGIG (reference sequence). The CDR3 totals 14 residues. With 1 base removed from V and 3 bases from J, the gap between germline ends came to 10 bases. The CDR3 sequence is CAWSAGEPNQPQHF. The CDR3 nucleotides read TGTGCCTGGAGTGCAGGGGAGCCCAATCAGCCCCAGCATTTT.

The gene calls are TRBV5-1 and TRBJ1-1; no clear D. Germline CDR1 reads SGHRS; CDR2 reads YFSETQ. The CDR3 is made up of 14 amino acids. V lost 0 bases and J lost 6, with 12 bases in between. The CDR3 here is CASSLEIGLSEAFF. CDR3 DNA: TGCGCCAGCAGCTTGGAAATCGGGCTATCTGAAGCTTTCTTT.

The chain carries TRBV5-6 and TRBJ1-5, with TRBD1 identical over 10 bases. V lost 4 bases and J lost 11; bases outside the gene matches: 18. CDR3 length equals 17 residues. Germline V gene sequence: CDR1 SGHDT, CDR2 YYEEEE. The CDR3 nucleotides read TGTGCCAGCAGCCGAACGGGGGCAGGACAGGGGGGCGAAGCCCAGCATTTT. Translated, it gives CASSRTGAGQGGEAQHF.